What follows describes a single T cell receptor beta chain. What it binds is unknown. This entry is derived from a study of cytomegalovirus exposure and HLA in healthy donors. Both 60 Vbeta primers and 13 Jbeta primers went into the PCR. Data came from immunoSEQ multiplex PCR; TCRdb stores just in-frame clones and leaves some out. The data show about 180,000 clones, 84% seen once. With 3 bases removed from V and 3 bases from J, the gap between germline ends came to 16 bases. The CDR3 totals 15 residues. Germline V gives CDR1 SGHDT, CDR2 YYEEEE. Study-level findings and limits: Across donors, sequencing depth was assumed by presence/absence analyses to be roughly uniform.

This sequence originates from a boy under 10 years old in good health and CMV-seronegative. The genes are TRBV5-6 and TRBJ2-7, with D maybe TRBD2 (6 bases). Sequences were obtained from PBMCs. The DNA for the CDR3 is TGTGCCAGCAGCTGGGGGGTTTGGGTTGGCTACGAGCAGTACTTC. Translating it yields CASSWGVWVGYEQYF.